The sequence of this TCR beta chain was determined in a study of T cells in Graves' hyperthyroidism and ophthalmopathy. Study-wide results and caveats: Peripheral blood also featured most of the thyroid clonotypes expanded above 0.001. Ophthalmopathy onset followed model prediction by a median around six months.

The investigators amplified TCR beta CDR3 regions from RNA transcripts. First-round RT-PCR with HTBI primers amplified the TCR CDR3 region. MiXCR, applied by TCRdb to the multiplex PCR reads, yields one record per CDR3 protein. This table holds around 700,000 distinct CDR3 sequences, approximately 19% found once. Only a few counts were recorded for this clonotype. Its matching antigen is unknown. The CDR3 has 18 residues. V lost 0 bases and J lost 0, with 14 bases in between. Germline loops: CDR1 LNHNV, CDR2 YYDKDF (reference sequence). In patients aged 18 to 65, hyperthyroidism was newly diagnosed, with duration under 2 months. The diagnoses drew upon clinical symptoms, serum thyroxine and TRAb, thyroid ultrasound and orbital computed tomography.

This clonotype was obtained from a woman in her fifties or sixties with Graves' hyperthyroidism that later progressed to Graves' ophthalmopathy. Sequencing was performed on blood. The chain carries TRBV15 and TRBJ1-4; D might be TRBD1 (5 bases). The CDR3 region has the DNA TGTGCCACCAGCAGAGATCTGACAGAATACCCAACTAATGAAAAACTGTTTTTT. Translating it yields CATSRDLTEYPTNEKLFF.